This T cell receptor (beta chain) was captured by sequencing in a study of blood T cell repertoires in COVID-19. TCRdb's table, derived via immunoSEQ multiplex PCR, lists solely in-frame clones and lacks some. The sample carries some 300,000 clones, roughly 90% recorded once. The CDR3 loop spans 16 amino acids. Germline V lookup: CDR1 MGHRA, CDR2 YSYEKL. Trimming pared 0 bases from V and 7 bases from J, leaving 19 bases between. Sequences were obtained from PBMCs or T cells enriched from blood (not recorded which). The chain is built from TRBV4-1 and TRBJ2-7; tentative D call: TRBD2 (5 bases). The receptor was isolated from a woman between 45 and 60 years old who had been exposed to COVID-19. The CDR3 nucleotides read TGCGCCAGCAGCCAAGATGGGGTAGCGCGGACGGGGGAGCAGTACTTC. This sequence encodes CASSQDGVARTGEQYF.